Each of the 28 T cell receptor beta chains below was sequenced from the same sample in a study of early T cells in non-severe SARS-CoV-2 infection. Each CDR3 protein gets one entry after TCRdb re-called the 5' RACE reads with MiXCR. The sample carries 95,000 to 150,000 distinct CDR3 sequences, under 15% recorded once. Source material: whole blood. The receptors come from an adult who was a healthcare worker with PCR-confirmed SARS-CoV-2 infection or an uninfected control (not recorded which).

In its sample, this clonotype was seen a few times. The chain uses TRBV12-3 or TRBV12-4 and TRBJ1-5; 7 bases map to TRBD1. CDR3 size: 14 residues. J was trimmed by 5 bases and V by 4 bases; bases with no gene match: 5. The CDR3 coding sequence is TGTGCCAGCAGTTCACAGGGGCCGTATCAGCCCCAGCATTTT. Amino acids: CASSSQGPYQPQHF.

This clonotype was seen only a few times. J is TRBJ1-4 and V is TRBV6-6; no clear D. Trimming cost V 6 bases and J 3 bases, with 5 bases left between them. The CDR3 extends over 12 amino acids. Germline assignment: CDR1 MNHNY and CDR2 SVGAGI (reference sequence). CDR3 loop: CASRDPNEKLFF. The DNA of the CDR3 is TGTGCCAGCAGGGATCCTAATGAAAAACTGTTTTTT.

The V and J genes are TRBV7-9 and TRBJ2-7; D may be TRBD2 (6 bases). Germline V gene lookup returns CDR1 SEHNR and CDR2 FQNEAQ (reference sequence). The CDR3 length is 15 residues. V was trimmed by 2 bases and J by 3 bases, leaving 14 bases between them. The CDR3 coding sequence is TGTGCCAGCAGCTTATCCAGGCAGGGAGGCTACGAGCAGTACTTC. This sequence encodes CASSLSRQGGYEQYF.

This chain uses TRBV29-1 with TRBJ1-1; D not resolved. The germline V and J ends were trimmed by 0 bases and 11 bases, with 7 bases remaining between them. The CDR3 runs to 10 residues. Germline-derived CDR1 and CDR2 are SQVTM and ANQGSEA. Written as DNA, the CDR3 is TGCAGCGTTGAAGAAGTCAGGGCTTTCTTT. Translation: CSVEEVRAFF.

This clonotype was counted many times. The chain carries TRBV7-9 and TRBJ2-1; D unclear. Per germline, CDR1 SEHNR and CDR2 FQNEAQ (reference sequence). The CDR3 contains 11 residues. V lost 2 bases and J 8 bases, leaving 4 bases between the germline ends. The CDR3: CASSLLDEQFF. The DNA for the CDR3 is TGTGCCAGCAGCTTACTGGATGAGCAGTTCTTC.

Ten or more counts support this clonotype. One end of the junction does not line up with germline, which may come from a read error. The CDR3 DNA reads as TGTGCCATAAGTGGGGCCAACGTCCTGACCTTC. The encoded protein is CAISGANVLTF. The chain links TRBV10-3 to TRBJ2-6; D perhaps matches TRBD1 (5 bases). The CDR3 is made up of 11 amino acids. The germline gives CDR1 ENHRY, CDR2 SYGVKD.

This clonotype was counted only a few times. The V call is TRBV3-1, the J call TRBJ1-4; TRBD1 is a possible D gene (5 bases). Per the germline V gene, CDR1 is LGHDT and CDR2 is YNNKEL (reference sequence). The V and J ends lost 8 bases and 5 bases respectively, with 9 bases between them. The CDR3 has 12 residues. The CDR3 reads CASVGGNEKLFF. DNA of the CDR3: TGTGCCAGCGTCGGGGGAAATGAAAAACTGTTTTTT.

The V call is TRBV11-2, the J call TRBJ2-3, with a possible D match to TRBD2 (5 bases). The V gene lost 5 bases and the J gene lost 5 bases, with 20 bases spanning the gap. The germline gives CDR1 SGHAT, CDR2 FQNNGV. This CDR3 spans 16 amino acids. CDR3 bases: TGTGCCAGCAGCCCTGGACTGGGGTTCGCGGGAGATACGCAGTATTTT. This encodes CASSPGLGFAGDTQYF.

The V and J genes are TRBV7-9 and TRBJ1-5, with 9 bases that match TRBD1. The germline CDR1 and CDR2 sequences are SEHNR and FQNEAQ (reference sequence). V trimming: 2 bases; J trimming: 4 bases; junction bases outside the gene matches: 3. This CDR3 is built from 15 residues. CDR3 amino acids: CASSLQGQGNQPQHF. CDR3 DNA: TGTGCCAGCAGCTTACAAGGACAGGGGAATCAGCCCCAGCATTTT.

This clonotype was seen more than once but under ten times. The chain recombines TRBV20-1 with TRBJ2-1; D remains unclear. This CDR3 is built from 11 residues. CDR1 is DFQATT and CDR2 is SNEGSKA in the germline V gene (reference sequence). Trimming removed 6 bases at V and 8 bases at J, with 11 bases between. Here the CDR3 reads CSARMFDEQFF. In DNA, the CDR3 is TGCAGTGCCAGGATGTTCGATGAGCAGTTCTTC.

This clonotype occurred a few times. The rearrangement uses TRBV7-9 and TRBJ2-1; a weak D match, TRBD1 (6 bases). The CDR3 is 14 residues long. The germline V gene has CDR1 SEHNR and CDR2 FQNEAQ (reference sequence). V shed 4 bases and J shed 3 bases, with 10 bases lying between them. This CDR3 reads CASSSTGSYNEQFF. The CDR3 DNA reads TGTGCCAGCAGCTCGACAGGTAGCTACAATGAGCAGTTCTTC.

This clonotype was counted a few times. The chain links TRBV13 to TRBJ1-4; TRBD1 matches at 7 bases. Germline CDR1 reads PRHDT; CDR2 reads FYEKMQ (reference sequence). Trimming cost V 3 bases and J 5 bases; bases outside gene matches: 3. The CDR3 is made up of 14 amino acids. The CDR3 nucleotides are TGTGCCAGCAGCTTCCGGGACAGAAATGAAAAACTGTTTTTT. Its protein is CASSFRDRNEKLFF.

This clonotype showed up just a few times. The chain employs TRBV6-6 and TRBJ2-1; possibly TRBD1 for D (6 bases). The CDR3 loop spans 15 amino acids. Germline lookup yields CDR1 MNHNY and CDR2 SVGAGI (reference sequence). V was trimmed by 4 bases and J by 2 bases, leaving 12 bases between them. CDR3 DNA sequence: TGTGCCAGCAGTTCCAGGGGTGGGACCTACAATGAGCAGTTCTTC. It specifies CASSSRGGTYNEQFF.

The chain joins TRBV3-1 to TRBJ1-1; no clear D. The CDR3 has 15 residues. The V end was cut by 2 bases, the J end by 3 bases, with 13 bases between. Germline CDR1 and CDR2: LGHDT and YNNKEL (reference sequence). This chain's CDR3 is CASSQSKVLDTEAFF. CDR3 bases: TGTGCCAGCAGCCAAAGTAAGGTATTGGACACTGAAGCTTTCTTT.

The chain employs TRBV14 and TRBJ2-7, with 7 bases matching TRBD1. The length of the CDR3 is 14 residues. With 4 bases clipped from V and 2 bases from J, the junction kept 5 bases outside the gene matches. Germline-derived CDR1 and CDR2 are SGHDN and FVKESK. The CDR3 DNA is TGTGCCAGCAGCCCGGCAGGGGGTCCCTACGAGCAGTACTTC. Translation gives CASSPAGGPYEQYF.

This clonotype was observed a few times. The chain is built from TRBV12-3 or TRBV12-4 and TRBJ2-2; 9 bases fit TRBD1. Losses at the gene ends were 6 bases for V and 7 bases for J; bases not matched to a gene: 9. The CDR3 contains 15 residues. CDR3 nucleotide sequence: TGTGCCAGCAGGACCTTGGGGACAGGGATCGGGGAGCTGTTTTTT. Amino acids: CASRTLGTGIGELFF.

The rearrangement links TRBV18 to TRBJ2-1, with no clear D. CDR3 length equals 14 residues. Between the trimmed V and J ends, which lost 2 bases and 5 bases, there was a span of 10 bases. Germline V gene data show CDR1 as KGHSH and CDR2 as LQKENI. The CDR3 region has the DNA TGTGCCAGCTCACCATCATCCACGAACAATGAGCAGTTCTTC. This encodes CASSPSSTNNEQFF.

The V gene is TRBV20-1, the J gene TRBJ2-1; D is unresolved. The CDR3 has 15 residues. Germline CDR1 is DFQATT and CDR2 is SNEGSKA (reference sequence). V lost 3 bases and J lost 3, with 15 bases in between. This CDR3 is CSARSLEMIYNEQFF. In DNA form, the CDR3 reads TGCAGTGCTAGGTCGCTGGAAATGATCTACAATGAGCAGTTCTTC.

The chain joins TRBV7-8 to TRBJ2-5; D remains unclear. Trimming pared 5 bases from V and 4 bases from J, leaving 14 bases between. CDR3 length: 14 amino acids. CDR1 is SGHVS, CDR2 FQNEAQ, per germline. In DNA, the CDR3 is TGTGCCAGCAGCCTAACGACCCACGGAGAGACCCAGTACTTC. Encoded protein: CASSLTTHGETQYF.

This clonotype was picked up a small number of times. CDR3 loop: CASRTGSVHNSPLHF. CDR3 sequence (DNA): TGTGCCAGCAGGACAGGGAGCGTCCATAATTCACCCCTCCACTTT. The chain carries TRBV6-1 and TRBJ1-6; 7 bases agree with TRBD1. Unmatched junction bases numbered 7, after V lost 6 bases and J lost 5 bases. This CDR3 comprises 15 residues. Looked up from germline, CDR1 is MNHNS and CDR2 is SASEGT.

The CDR3 DNA reads TGTGCCAGCAGCGTTGGGCCCGGGACAGGGGGTCTCGGGGAGCTGTTTTTT. It codes for CASSVGPGTGGLGELFF. V is TRBV9 and J is TRBJ2-2; 11 nucleotides agree with TRBD1. Germline V gives CDR1 SGDLS, CDR2 YYNGEE. There are 17 residues in the CDR3. Germline trimming cut 2 bases from V and 7 bases from J; bases unmatched to any gene: 10.

The chain joins TRBV4-1 to TRBJ1-6, with a weak D call TRBD1 (5 bases). This CDR3 has 15 residues. Germline V CDR1 and CDR2: MGHRA, YSYEKL. The V end was cut by 5 bases, the J end by 9 bases, with 17 bases between. The CDR3 here is CASSFSRGLRSPLHF. CDR3 sequence (DNA): TGCGCCAGCAGCTTTTCTCGGGGACTCCGTTCACCCCTCCACTTT.

In this sample, this clonotype turned up a few times. The gene calls are TRBV27 and TRBJ1-6; TRBD1 might be the D (5 bases). The CDR3 is 15 amino acids. V was cut by 1 base and J by 5 bases, with 9 bases left in between. Per germline, CDR1 MNHEY and CDR2 SMNVEV (reference sequence). CDR3 in DNA: TGTGCCAGCAGTTTATATCCAGGGAATAATTCACCCCTCCACTTT. It specifies CASSLYPGNNSPLHF.

This clonotype has only a few counts. As DNA, the CDR3 is TGCGCCAGCAGCCAAGTCGTCCGGGCGCCTAATAATTCACCCCTCCACTTT. It translates to CASSQVVRAPNNSPLHF. The chain carries TRBV4-1 and TRBJ1-6; D gene ambiguous. V was trimmed by 1 base and J by 5 bases, leaving 15 bases between them. CDR3 length: 17 amino acids. Germline CDR1 MGHRA, CDR2 YSYEKL.

The chain employs TRBV6-1 and TRBJ1-1, with no clear D. This CDR3 has 13 residues. With 7 bases removed from V and 4 bases from J, the gap between germline ends came to 13 bases. Germline values: CDR1 MNHNS, CDR2 SASEGT. The CDR3 sequence is CASNERVSTEAFF. CDR3 coding DNA: TGTGCCAGCAACGAGCGGGTGAGCACTGAAGCTTTCTTT.

This clonotype occurred a few times. As DNA, the CDR3 is TGTGCCAGCAGCTACGGGGCCACTGAAGCTTTCTTT. Translation gives CASSYGATEAFF. The chain links TRBV7-9 to TRBJ1-1; TRBD1 is a possible D gene (5 bases). V was trimmed by 4 bases and J by 4 bases, leaving 7 bases between them. Germline V CDR1 and CDR2: SEHNR, FQNEAQ (reference sequence). This CDR3 is 12 amino acids long.

The table lists this clonotype with a few counts. The CDR3 coding sequence is TGTGCCAGCGGGACAGGGCGTGGGGATACGCAGTATTTT. This encodes CASGTGRGDTQYF. This sequence joins TRBV2 and TRBJ2-3; TRBD1 matches 9 bases. The V gene end was trimmed by 8 bases and the J gene end by 6 bases; junction bases not matched to a gene: 6. The CDR3 runs 13 residues. Per germline, CDR1 SNHLY and CDR2 FYNNEI.

This clonotype has just a few counts. The chain employs TRBV11-2 and TRBJ2-3; D call uncertain. This CDR3 region has 14 residues. Trimming took off 0 bases at V and 2 bases at J, with 6 bases between the two ends. CDR1 SGHAT and CDR2 FQNNGV come from the germline V gene. CDR3 bases: TGTGCCAGCAGCTTAGATCGAACCACAGATACGCAGTATTTT. Amino acids: CASSLDRTTDTQYF.